This TCR beta chain is drawn from a study of T cell repertoires in cytomegalovirus infection. At the level of the study: Signatures in public TCR beta sequences pointed to both CMV infection and matching HLA type.

TCRdb used MiXCR to reprocess the reads, holding one entry per CDR3 protein. The table lists 70,000 to 95,000 distinct CDR3 sequences, about 29% of them singletons. Comment on this clonotype: What it recognizes is unknown.

Trimming took off 3 bases at V and 2 bases at J, with 14 bases between the two ends. Germline V gene data show CDR1 as SGHDT and CDR2 as YYEEEE. This CDR3 is 15 amino acids long. The V gene is TRBV5-6, the J gene TRBJ1-2; the D gene is possibly TRBD1 (5 bases). The sample was CD8+ T cells from cultured PBMCs, taken from culture after CMV antigen stimulation. The clonotype was recovered from a human donor in good health (CMV status not recorded). Some clones in this sample may be carry-over from other donors' samples. The CDR3 region has the DNA TGTGCCAGCAGCTCAGCATTCCGGGACAACTATGGCTACACCTTC. Amino acid sequence: CASSSAFRDNYGYTF.